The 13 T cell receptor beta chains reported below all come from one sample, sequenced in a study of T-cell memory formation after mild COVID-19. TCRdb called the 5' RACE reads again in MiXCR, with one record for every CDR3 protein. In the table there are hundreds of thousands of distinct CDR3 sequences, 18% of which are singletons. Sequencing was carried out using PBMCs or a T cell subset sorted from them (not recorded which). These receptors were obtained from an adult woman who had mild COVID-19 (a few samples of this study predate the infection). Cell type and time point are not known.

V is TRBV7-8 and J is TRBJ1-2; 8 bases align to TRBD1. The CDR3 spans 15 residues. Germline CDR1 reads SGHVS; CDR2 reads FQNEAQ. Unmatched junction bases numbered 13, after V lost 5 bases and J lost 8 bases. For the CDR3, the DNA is TGTGCCAGCAGCACAAGGGGACAGGCGGTTCAAGGCTACACCTTC. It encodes CASSTRGQAVQGYTF.

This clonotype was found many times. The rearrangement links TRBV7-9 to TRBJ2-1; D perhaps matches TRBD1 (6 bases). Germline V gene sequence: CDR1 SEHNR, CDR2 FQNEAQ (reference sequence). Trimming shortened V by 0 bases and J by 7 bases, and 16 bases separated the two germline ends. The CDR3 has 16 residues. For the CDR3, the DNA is TGTGCCAGCAGCTTAGCAGAAACAGGGAGACGAAATGAGCAGTTCTTC. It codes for CASSLAETGRRNEQFF.

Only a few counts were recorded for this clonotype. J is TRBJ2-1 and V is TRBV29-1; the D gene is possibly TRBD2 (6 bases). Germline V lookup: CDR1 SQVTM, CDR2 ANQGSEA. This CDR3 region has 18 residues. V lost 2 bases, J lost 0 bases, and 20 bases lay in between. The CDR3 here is CSVEPLRKRGASYNEQFF. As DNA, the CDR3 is TGCAGCGTTGAACCCCTCCGGAAGCGCGGGGCCTCCTACAATGAGCAGTTCTTC.

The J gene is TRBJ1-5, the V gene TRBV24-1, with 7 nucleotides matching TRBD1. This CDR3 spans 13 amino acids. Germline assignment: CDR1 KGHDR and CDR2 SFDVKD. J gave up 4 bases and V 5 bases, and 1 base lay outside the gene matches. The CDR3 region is CATSVTGNQPQHF. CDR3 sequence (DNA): TGTGCCACCAGTGTGACAGGGAATCAGCCCCAGCATTTT.

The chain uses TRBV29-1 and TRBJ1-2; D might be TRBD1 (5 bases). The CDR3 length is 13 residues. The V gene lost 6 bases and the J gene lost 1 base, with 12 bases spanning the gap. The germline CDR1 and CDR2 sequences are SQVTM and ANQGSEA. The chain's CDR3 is CSVEGRDNYGYTF. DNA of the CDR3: TGCAGCGTCGAGGGCAGGGATAACTATGGCTACACCTTC.

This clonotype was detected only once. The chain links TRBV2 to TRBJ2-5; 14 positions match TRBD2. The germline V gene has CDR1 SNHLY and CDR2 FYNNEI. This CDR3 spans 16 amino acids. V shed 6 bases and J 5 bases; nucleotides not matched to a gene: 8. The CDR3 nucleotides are TGTGCCAGCAGCAGGGGACTAGCGGGAGTGGGGGAGACCCAGTACTTC. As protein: CASSRGLAGVGETQYF. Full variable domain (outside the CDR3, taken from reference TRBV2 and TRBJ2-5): EPEVTQTPSHQVTQMGQEVILRCVPISNHLYFYWYRQILGQKVEFLVSFYNNEISEKSEIFDDQFSVERPDGSNFTLKIRSTKLEDSAMYFCASSRGLAGVGETQYFGPGTRLLVL.

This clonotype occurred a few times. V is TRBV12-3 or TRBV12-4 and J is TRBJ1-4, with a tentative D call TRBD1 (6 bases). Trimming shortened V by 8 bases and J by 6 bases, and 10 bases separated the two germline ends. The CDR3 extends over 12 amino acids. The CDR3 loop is CASQGLDEKLFF. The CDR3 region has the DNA TGTGCCAGCCAGGGGCTGGATGAAAAACTGTTTTTT.

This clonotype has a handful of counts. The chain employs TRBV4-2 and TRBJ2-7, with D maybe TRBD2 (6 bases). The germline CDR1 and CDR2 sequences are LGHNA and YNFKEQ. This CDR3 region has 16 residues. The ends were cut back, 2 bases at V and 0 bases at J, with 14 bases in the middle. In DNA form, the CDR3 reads TGTGCCAGCAGCCAACGCGAAGCGGGCCCCTCCTACGAGCAGTACTTC. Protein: CASSQREAGPSYEQYF.

The CDR3 region has the DNA TGTGCCAGCAGCCCTACAGGGGGCTCTGGCTACACCTTC. This codes for CASSPTGGSGYTF. V gene TRBV6-5 combines with J gene TRBJ1-2, with TRBD1 matching 9 bases. Germline CDR1 and CDR2: MNHEY and SVGAGI. The CDR3 totals 13 residues. J was trimmed by 7 bases and V by 6 bases; bases with no gene match: 6.

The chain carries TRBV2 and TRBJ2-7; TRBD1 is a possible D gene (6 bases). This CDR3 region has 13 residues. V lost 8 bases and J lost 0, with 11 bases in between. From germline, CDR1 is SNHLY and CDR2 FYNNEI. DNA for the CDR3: TGTGCCAGCGGAACAGGGATCTCCTACGAGCAGTACTTC. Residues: CASGTGISYEQYF.

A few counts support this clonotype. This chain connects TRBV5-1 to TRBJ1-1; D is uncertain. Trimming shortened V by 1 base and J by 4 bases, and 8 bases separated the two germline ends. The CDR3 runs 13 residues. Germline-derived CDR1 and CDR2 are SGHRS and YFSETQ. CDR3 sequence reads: CASSLWVSTEAFF. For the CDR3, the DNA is TGCGCCAGCAGCTTGTGGGTTTCCACTGAAGCTTTCTTT.

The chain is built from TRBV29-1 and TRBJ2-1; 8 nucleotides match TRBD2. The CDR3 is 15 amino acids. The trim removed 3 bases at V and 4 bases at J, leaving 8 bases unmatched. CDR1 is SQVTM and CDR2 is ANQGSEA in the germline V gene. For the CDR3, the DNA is TGCAGCGTTGAGGTCGTCGGGAGGGTTTACAATGAGCAGTTCTTC. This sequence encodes CSVEVVGRVYNEQFF.

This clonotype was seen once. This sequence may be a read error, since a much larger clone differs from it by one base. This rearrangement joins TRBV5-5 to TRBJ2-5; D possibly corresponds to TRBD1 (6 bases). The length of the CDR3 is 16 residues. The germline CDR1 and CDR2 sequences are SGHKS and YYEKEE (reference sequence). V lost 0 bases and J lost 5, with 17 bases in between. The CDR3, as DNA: TGTGCCAGCAGCTTGGCCTTTCAGGGGTTGGCGGAGACCCAGTACTTC. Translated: CASSLAFQGLAETQYF.